This T cell receptor (beta chain) was obtained from a study of cytomegalovirus exposure and HLA in healthy donors. Per the germline V gene, CDR1 is SNHLY and CDR2 is FYNNEI. This CDR3 region has 14 residues. V shed 4 bases and J shed 2 bases, with 9 bases lying between them. PCR amplification relied on 60 Vbeta primers (plus 13 Jbeta primers). Using immunoSEQ multiplex PCR, the repertoire was profiled, and TCRdb retains in-frame clones only, with some absent. This table has about 130,000 clones, roughly three quarters appearing once. Sequencing was performed on PBMCs. The chain carries TRBV2 and TRBJ1-5; D unresolved. This TCR was recovered from a woman aged 40 to 55 in good health and CMV-seronegative. The CDR3 DNA reads as TGTGCCAGCAGTGGCGAGTTAGGCAATCAGCCCCAGCATTTT. Translated: CASSGELGNQPQHF.